The clone carrying this T cell receptor (beta chain) was seen ten or more times. The library was built from 400 to 500 ng RNA with molecular barcoded adaptors for alpha/delta and beta/gamma chains. TCRdb reprocessed the reads with MiXCR, giving one entry per CDR3 protein. Of over 50,000 distinct CDR3 sequences in the sample, roughly 20% were seen once. This sample was included in a study of read filtering for tumor transcriptome and immune sequencing. The CDR3 loop spans 16 amino acids. The V segment lost 1 base and the J segment 1 base; nucleotides outside the gene matches: 1. CDR1 and CDR2 from the germline V gene are MNHEY and SVGEGT. At the time of active disease, bone marrow was collected from every patient.

The V call is TRBV6-2 or TRBV6-3, the J call TRBJ2-2; TRBD2 matches 9 bases. The receptor's source is a donor aged 40 or older with multiple myeloma. Sequenced: a population of CD138-negative cells sorted from bone marrow. In DNA form, the CDR3 reads TGTGCCAGCAGTTACTTACTAGCGGGGAACACCGGGGAGCTGTTTTTT. This sequence encodes CASSYLLAGNTGELFF.